Below, one T cell receptor beta chain is given with its context. Its antigen is still unknown. It has no much larger one-base neighbor in the sample; base qualities were not kept. Receptor libraries were prepared by 5' RACE. Sequencing relied on a NextSeq 500. Unique molecular identifiers were attached to individual cDNA molecules in the TCR library protocol so that sequencing error and PCR bias could be corrected. Sequencing covered both TCR alpha and beta chains, and within each sample the abundances of alpha and beta sequences were tightly co-correlated. As for the original processing: V gene, J gene and CDR3 annotation of TCR sequences was performed with Decombinator V4. Expanded TCRs were defined as changing significantly between any two time points under a Poisson model with p below 0.0001. TCR abundances were normalised to the total number of TCRs sequenced per sample and expressed as counts per million. MAIT TCRs were defined by TRAV1-2 paired with TRAJ12, TRAJ20 or TRAJ33, and iNKT TCRs by TRAV10 paired with TRAJ18. VDJdb, accessed on 1 November 2021, was searched for TCRs annotated for CMV, EBV and SARS-CoV-2, and TCRs annotated for more than one antigen were excluded. TCRdb reprocessing: public reads trimmed at Q25 with fastp, clones called with MiXCR, in-frame beta chains kept. Here each entry gathers all rows of one CDR3 protein and keeps the most common genes and DNA. TCRdb, not the authors, supplied the V and J calls. Counted in this sample were 50,000 to 80,000 distinct CDR3 sequences; 4% to 5.5% of them appeared once. The ten top clones hold 4.9% of the sample.

This record comes from a study of early T cells in non-severe SARS-CoV-2 infection (dated by TCRdb to the early 2020s). In terms of the full investigation: Bulk RNA from unsorted whole blood was used for TCR sequencing, so alpha and beta chains could not be paired.

This was a case-control study nested in a cohort of healthcare workers in London, UK, who had nasopharyngeal swab PCR tests and blood samples taken every week. Healthcare workers were recruited during the week of the UK lockdown, between 23 and 31 March 2020, and followed weekly for up to about 15 weeks. Overall study results and their limits: VDJdb matching was skewed toward anti-spike CD8 responses and likely underestimated virus-specific expansions, missing private and CD4 specificities.

Reading from cysteine to phenylalanine, the CDR3 counts 17 amino acids. Left in the record is the CDR3 DNA by itself, 51 bases read in frame from the first base. Unmatched junction bases come to 10, with V trimmed by 2 bases and J by 6 bases. According to the germline V gene, CDR1 reads SQVTM and CDR2 reads ANQGSEA. The sequence links TRBV29-1 to TRBJ2-2, and 12 junctional nucleotides match TRBD2. Input material: whole blood. The TCR was taken from an adult who was a healthcare worker with PCR-confirmed SARS-CoV-2 infection or an uninfected control (not recorded which). The CDR3 amino acid sequence is: CSVELAGGPILAGELFF. The nucleotide sequence reads TGCAGCGTTGAACTAGCGGGAGGGCCAATATTGGCCGGGGAGCTGTTTTTT.